The clone carrying this T cell receptor (beta chain) has more than one count but fewer than ten. Antigen unknown. V trimming: 2 bases; J trimming: 3 bases; junction bases outside the gene matches: 3. The CDR3 contains 15 residues. Germline CDR1 is MNHEY and CDR2 is SMNVEV (reference sequence). Amplification of TCR alpha and beta CDR3 regions from RNA used iRepertoire nested multiplex PCR. TCRdb fed the multiplex PCR reads into MiXCR, producing one record per CDR3 protein. The table lists under 20,000 distinct CDR3 sequences, about 62% of them singletons. The data were obtained in a study of glioma-infiltrating T cells. General observations from the study: CDR3 overlap between tissue and blood was very small. Gliomas, especially low-grade, showed above-expected tissue-blood divergence; non-neoplastic patients showed below.

The sequence was collected from a human donor with low-grade glioma or glioblastoma, undergoing nonglioma brain surgery, or in good health (not recorded which). This rearrangement joins TRBV27 to TRBJ2-7; 11 nucleotides match TRBD1. The sequenced sample was glioma tissue, nonneoplastic brain tissue, or PBMCs (not recorded which). In DNA, the CDR3 is TGTGCCAGCAGTTTAGGACAGGGGGCATTCTACGAGCAGTACTTC. It specifies CASSLGQGAFYEQYF.